A single sample gave rise to the 24 T cell receptor beta chains below, sequenced in a study of cytomegalovirus exposure and HLA in healthy donors. The PCR contained 60 Vbeta and 13 Jbeta primers. Assay: immunoSEQ multiplex PCR; the TCRdb copy retains only in-frame clones and omits some. The data show about 130,000 clones, approximately 79% seen once. Sequenced: PBMCs. The receptor set was obtained from a middle-aged man in good health and CMV-seropositive.

J is TRBJ2-7 and V is TRBV18; 14 bases agree with TRBD2. J gave up 6 bases and V 1 base, and 5 bases lay outside the gene matches. The CDR3 contains 16 residues. Germline CDR1 and CDR2: KGHSH and LQKENI. The DNA of the CDR3 is TGTGCCAGCTCACCACTAGGGACTAGCGGGAGAGGCGAGCAGTACTTC. Protein: CASSPLGTSGRGEQYF.

This clone was recorded a few times. V usage is TRBV2 and J usage is TRBJ2-5; 8 bases fit TRBD2. Germline CDR1 is SNHLY and CDR2 is FYNNEI. The V segment lost 7 bases and the J segment 5 bases; nucleotides outside the gene matches: 3. This CDR3 spans 12 amino acids. The CDR3 region has the DNA TGTGCCAGCAAAAGACTAGCGGAGACCCAGTACTTC. This translates into CASKRLAETQYF.

CDR3: CASSPGGPYTF. The CDR3 region has the DNA TGTGCCAGCTCGCCGGGGGGGCCTTACACCTTC. The chain joins TRBV19 to TRBJ1-2, with a weak D call TRBD1 (6 bases). The CDR3 contains 11 residues. Germline V gives CDR1 LNHDA, CDR2 SQIVND (reference sequence). V was clipped by 9 bases and J by 11 bases, with 16 bases between them.

The rearrangement joins TRBV19 to TRBJ1-4; D may be TRBD1 (6 bases). This CDR3 has 14 residues. Germline V CDR1 and CDR2: LNHDA, SQIVND (reference sequence). V lost 6 bases, J lost 6 bases, and 14 bases lay in between. This CDR3 is CASSLQGKDEKLFF. The DNA of the CDR3 is TGTGCCAGTAGCCTACAGGGAAAGGATGAAAAACTGTTTTTT.

The CDR3 reads CASSEALESEQYF. CDR3 sequence (DNA): TGCGCCAGCAGTGAGGCTCTTGAGTCGGAGCAGTACTTC. The rearrangement uses TRBV10-1 and TRBJ2-7; no definite D call. Germline values: CDR1 WNHNN, CDR2 SYGVQD (reference sequence). The V gene lost 2 bases and the J gene lost 7 bases, with 12 bases spanning the gap. The CDR3 spans 13 residues.

The count of this clone is one. J is TRBJ1-4 and V is TRBV27, with D perhaps TRBD1 (6 bases). CDR3 length: 15 residues. In germline, CDR1 is MNHEY, CDR2 SMNVEV (reference sequence). Trimming stripped 5 bases from V and 0 bases from J, with 10 bases between. Here the CDR3 reads CASSPQGTTNEKLFF. CDR3 sequence (DNA): TGTGCCAGCAGTCCGCAGGGGACAACTAATGAAAAACTGTTTTTT.

The chain has TRBV9 and TRBJ2-3; 7 bases map to TRBD1. The ends lost 0 bases at V and 3 bases at J; junction bases unmatched: 10. CDR1 is SGDLS, CDR2 YYNGEE, per germline. CDR3 size: 17 residues. CDR3 sequence: CASSVAITGTATDTQYF. CDR3 bases: TGTGCCAGCAGCGTAGCTATCACCGGGACAGCGACAGATACGCAGTATTTT. Complete variable domain (other parts from reference TRBV9 and TRBJ2-3): DSGVTQTPKHLITATGQRVTLRCSPRSGDLSVYWYQQSLDQGLQFLIQYYNGEERAKGNILERFSAQQFPDLHSELNLSSLELGDSALYFCASSVAITGTATDTQYFGPGTRLTVL.

V is TRBV29-1 and J is TRBJ2-7, with D possibly matching TRBD1 (6 bases). V was trimmed by 7 bases and J by 5 bases, leaving 15 bases between them. The CDR3 sequence is 12 residues long. Germline CDR1 reads SQVTM; CDR2 reads ANQGSEA. CDR3: CSGGHPGDEQYF. DNA of the CDR3: TGCAGCGGGGGACACCCCGGGGACGAGCAGTACTTC.

The chain uses TRBV2 and TRBJ1-5, with a possible D match to TRBD1 (6 bases). CDR1 is SNHLY, CDR2 FYNNEI, per germline. The CDR3 consists of 16 residues. V lost 3 bases, J lost 0 bases, and 12 bases lay in between. The CDR3 region is CASSERGSISNQPQHF. As DNA, the CDR3 is TGTGCCAGCAGTGAGAGGGGGTCTATTAGCAATCAGCCCCAGCATTTT.

A few counts support this clone. V is TRBV10-3 and J is TRBJ2-1; possible D gene TRBD2, 5 bases. Germline V gene data show CDR1 as ENHRY and CDR2 as SYGVKD. The CDR3 loop spans 13 amino acids. The ends were cut back, 10 bases at V and 8 bases at J, with 18 bases in the middle. The DNA of the CDR3 is TGTGCCAATTCCGGGATTTTAGGCTATGAGCAGTTCTTC. The encoded protein is CANSGILGYEQFF.

This clone was detected only once. This chain joins TRBV19 and TRBJ2-7, with 7 positions matching TRBD1. This CDR3 spans 12 amino acids. Germline CDR1 and CDR2: LNHDA and SQIVND (reference sequence). Trimming removed 6 bases from V and 6 bases from J; junction bases left unmatched: 5. CDR3 in amino acids: CASSGTVGEQYF. The CDR3 DNA reads as TGTGCCAGTAGCGGGACAGTCGGCGAGCAGTACTTC. Full variable domain (rest looked up from reference TRBV19 and TRBJ2-7): DGGITQSPKYLFRKEGQNVTLSCEQNLNHDAMYWYRQDPGQGLRLIYYSQIVNDFQKGDIAEGYSVSREKKESFPLTVTSAQKNPTAFYLCASSGTVGEQYFGPGTRLTVT.

V is TRBV29-1 and J is TRBJ1-1, with D tentatively TRBD1 (5 bases). Trimming cost V 4 bases and J 0 bases, with 18 bases left between them. Germline-derived CDR1 and CDR2 are SQVTM and ANQGSEA. The CDR3 has 16 residues. The CDR3: CSVVGGFGSMNTEAFF. The CDR3 nucleotides read TGCAGCGTTGTCGGGGGTTTTGGCAGCATGAACACTGAAGCTTTCTTT.

The chain carries TRBV19 and TRBJ1-2; TRBD1 might be the D (5 bases). This CDR3 has 13 amino acids. Trimming stripped 7 bases from V and 8 bases from J, with 17 bases between. Germline V gene lookup returns CDR1 LNHDA and CDR2 SQIVND (reference sequence). CDR3 amino acids: CASTSSRQSGYTF. As DNA, the CDR3 is TGTGCCAGTACCTCATCCCGACAGAGCGGCTACACCTTC.

The rearrangement links TRBV27 to TRBJ1-5, with D hard to call. The length of the CDR3 is 14 residues. Trimming left V 6 bases short and J 0 bases short, with 9 bases between. Per the germline V gene, CDR1 is MNHEY and CDR2 is SMNVEV (reference sequence). The CDR3 sequence: CASSYRGSNQPQHF. The CDR3 coding sequence is TGTGCCAGCAGCTACCGGGGTAGCAATCAGCCCCAGCATTTT.

V is TRBV28 and J is TRBJ1-2; 11 bases fit TRBD1. J lost 4 bases, V lost 4 bases, and 8 bases had no gene match. The CDR3 totals 16 residues. Germline lookup yields CDR1 MDHEN and CDR2 SYDVKM. Here the CDR3 reads CASSSPGTGGFYGYTF. The CDR3 DNA reads TGTGCCAGCAGTTCCCCCGGGACAGGGGGTTTCTATGGCTACACCTTC.

This clone was observed a handful of times. The chain uses TRBV27 and TRBJ1-1; 9 bases are a match to TRBD1. The CDR3 sequence is 15 residues long. The V gene end was trimmed by 5 bases and the J gene end by 5 bases; junction bases not matched to a gene: 9. CDR1 is MNHEY and CDR2 is SMNVEV in the germline V gene (reference sequence). The CDR3 nucleotides are TGTGCCAGCAGTCCGTACACAGGGGGCTCGACTGAAGCTTTCTTT. This translates into CASSPYTGGSTEAFF.

The chain carries TRBV7-4 and TRBJ1-2; the match to TRBD1 covers 7 bases. The germline V gene has CDR1 SGHVT and CDR2 SQSDAQ. Trimming removed 5 bases from V and 2 bases from J; junction bases left unmatched: 14. The CDR3 length is 17 residues. The CDR3 bases are TGTGCCAGCAGCGCCAAGGGTAGGAGGGGGCAGAACTATGGCTACACCTTC. Its translation is CASSAKGRRGQNYGYTF. The full variable domain, rest sourced from reference TRBV7-4 and TRBJ1-2, is GAGVSQSPRYKVAKRGRDVALRCDSISGHVTLYWYRQTLGQGSEVLTYSQSDAQRDKSGRPSGRFSAERPERSVSTLKIQRTEQGDSAVYLCASSAKGRRGQNYGYTFGSGTRLTVV.

The V gene is TRBV9, the J gene TRBJ1-4; D is unresolved. This CDR3 comprises 14 residues. V was pared by 4 bases and J by 1 base, with 8 bases between. From germline, CDR1 is SGDLS and CDR2 YYNGEE. CDR3 sequence reads: CASSPSITNEKLFF. CDR3 bases: TGTGCCAGCAGCCCAAGCATAACTAATGAAAAACTGTTTTTT. The whole variable domain, filled in from reference TRBV9 and TRBJ1-4, reads DSGVTQTPKHLITATGQRVTLRCSPRSGDLSVYWYQQSLDQGLQFLIQYYNGEERAKGNILERFSAQQFPDLHSELNLSSLELGDSALYFCASSPSITNEKLFFGSGTQLSVL.

V gene TRBV27 combines with J gene TRBJ2-2; no clear D. CDR3 length: 13 amino acids. V gave up 4 bases and J gave up 7 bases, with 10 bases separating them. CDR1 is MNHEY and CDR2 is SMNVEV in the germline V gene (reference sequence). The CDR3 loop reads CASSSAGGGELFF. CDR3 bases: TGTGCCAGCAGTTCCGCTGGCGGCGGGGAGCTGTTTTTT.

The J gene is TRBJ2-7, the V gene TRBV6-6, with D perhaps TRBD2 (6 bases). This CDR3 has 15 amino acids. V shed 6 bases and J shed 3 bases, with 18 bases lying between them. The V gene's germline CDR1 is MNHNY and CDR2 SVGAGI (reference sequence). CDR3 nucleotide sequence: TGTGCCAGCAGCCCCCTTGCGGGGCGTAACTACGAGCAGTACTTC. It specifies CASSPLAGRNYEQYF.

The chain's CDR3 is CASSPFQGYTEAFF. The CDR3, as DNA: TGTGCCAGCTCACCGTTTCAGGGGTACACTGAAGCTTTCTTT. This chain links TRBV18 with TRBJ1-1; maybe TRBD1 (6 bases). The CDR3 is 14 amino acids. The germline V gene has CDR1 KGHSH and CDR2 LQKENI. The V end lost 3 bases, the J end lost 3 bases, and 11 bases lay between the germline ends.

The V and J genes are TRBV30 and TRBJ2-7; 7 bases are a match to TRBD1. The germline CDR1 and CDR2 sequences are GTSNPN and SVGIG (reference sequence). The CDR3 runs 12 residues. After removal of 8 bases from V and 6 bases from J, the junction contained 10 bases not matched to a gene. The CDR3 nucleotides read TGTGCCGGGACAGCCGGGTCGTCCGAGCAGTACTTC. This codes for CAGTAGSSEQYF.

The chain employs TRBV9 and TRBJ2-5; 10 bases are shared with TRBD1. The end of the DNA is better explained by TRBJ2-7, so the J call may be wrong. The CDR3 spans 14 residues. The V gene's germline CDR1 is SGDLS and CDR2 YYNGEE. CDR3 region: CASSVGDRGYEQYF. Here the CDR3 DNA reads TGTGCCAGCAGCGTGGGGGACAGGGGCTACGAGCAGTACTTC.

The count of this clone is one. The gene calls are TRBV19 and TRBJ1-1; 8 bases agree with TRBD1. Germline trimming cut 5 bases from V and 2 bases from J; bases unmatched to any gene: 7. This CDR3 region has 15 residues. Germline V gene sequence: CDR1 LNHDA, CDR2 SQIVND (reference sequence). DNA for the CDR3: TGTGCCAGTAGTCCCCTCGACAGGGGCAACACTGAAGCTTTCTTT. Translating it yields CASSPLDRGNTEAFF.